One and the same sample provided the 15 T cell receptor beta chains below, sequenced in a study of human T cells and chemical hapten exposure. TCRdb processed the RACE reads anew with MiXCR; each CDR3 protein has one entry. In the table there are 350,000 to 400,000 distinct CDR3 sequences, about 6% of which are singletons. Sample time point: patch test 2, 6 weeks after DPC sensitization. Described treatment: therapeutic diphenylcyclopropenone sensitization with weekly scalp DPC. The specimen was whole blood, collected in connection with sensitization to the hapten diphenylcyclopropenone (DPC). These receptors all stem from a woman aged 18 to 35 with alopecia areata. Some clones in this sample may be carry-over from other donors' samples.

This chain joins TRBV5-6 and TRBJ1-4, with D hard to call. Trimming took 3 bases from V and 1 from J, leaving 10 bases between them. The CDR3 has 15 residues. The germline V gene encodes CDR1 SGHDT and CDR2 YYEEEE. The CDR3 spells CASSSLAGTNEKLFF. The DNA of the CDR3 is TGTGCCAGCAGCTCTTTGGCTGGAACTAATGAAAAACTGTTTTTT.

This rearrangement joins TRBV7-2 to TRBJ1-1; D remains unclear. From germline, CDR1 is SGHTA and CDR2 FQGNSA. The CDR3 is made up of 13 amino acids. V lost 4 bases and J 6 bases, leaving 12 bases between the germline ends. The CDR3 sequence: CASSSTSEAEAFF. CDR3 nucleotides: TGTGCCAGCAGCTCCACCTCGGAGGCTGAAGCTTTCTTT. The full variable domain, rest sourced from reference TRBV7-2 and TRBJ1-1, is GAGVSQSPSNKVTEKGKDVELRCDPISGHTALYWYRQSLGQGLEFLIYFQGNSAPDKSGLPSDRFSAERTGGSVSTLTIQRTQQEDSAVYLCASSSTSEAEAFFGQGTRLTVV.

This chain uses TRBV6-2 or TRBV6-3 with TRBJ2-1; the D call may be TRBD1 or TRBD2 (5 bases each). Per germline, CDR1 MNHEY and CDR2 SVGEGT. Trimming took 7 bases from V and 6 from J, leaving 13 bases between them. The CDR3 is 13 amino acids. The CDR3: CASKGTGANEQFF. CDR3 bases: TGTGCCAGCAAGGGTACCGGGGCCAATGAGCAGTTCTTC.

CDR3 DNA: TGTGCCAGCACCGGAAGGGGAGACACTGAAGCTTTCTTT. Protein product: CASTGRGDTEAFF. The chain carries TRBV25-1 and TRBJ1-1; D might be TRBD1 (5 bases). V shed 7 bases and J shed 3 bases, with 12 bases lying between them. The CDR3 consists of 13 residues. Germline CDR1 and CDR2: MGHDK and SYGVNS.

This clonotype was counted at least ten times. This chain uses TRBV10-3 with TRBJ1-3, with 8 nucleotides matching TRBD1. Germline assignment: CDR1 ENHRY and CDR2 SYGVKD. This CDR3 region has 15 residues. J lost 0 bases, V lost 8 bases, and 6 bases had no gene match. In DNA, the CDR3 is TGTGCCATCGGTGGACAGGGACGCTCTGGAAACACCATATATTTT. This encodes CAIGGQGRSGNTIYF.

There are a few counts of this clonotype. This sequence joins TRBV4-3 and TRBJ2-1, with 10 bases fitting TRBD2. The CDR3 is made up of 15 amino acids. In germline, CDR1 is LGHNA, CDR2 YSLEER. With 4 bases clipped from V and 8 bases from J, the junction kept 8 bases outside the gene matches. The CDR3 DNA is TGCGCCAGCAGCCCCGGACCAAGCGGGGGGGATGAGCAGTTCTTC. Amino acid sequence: CASSPGPSGGDEQFF.

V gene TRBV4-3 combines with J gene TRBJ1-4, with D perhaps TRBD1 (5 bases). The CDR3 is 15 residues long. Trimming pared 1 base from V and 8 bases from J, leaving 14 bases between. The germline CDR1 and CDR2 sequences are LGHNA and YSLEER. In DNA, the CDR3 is TGCGCCAGCAGCCAAGCGTGGGGGGGAGACGAAAAACTGTTTTTT. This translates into CASSQAWGGDEKLFF.

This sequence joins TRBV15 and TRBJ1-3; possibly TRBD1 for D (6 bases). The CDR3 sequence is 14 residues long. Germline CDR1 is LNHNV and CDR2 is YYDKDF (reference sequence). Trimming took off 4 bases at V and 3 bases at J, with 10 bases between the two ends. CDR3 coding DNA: TGTGCCACCAGCATCAGGGGAGATGGAAACACCATATATTTT. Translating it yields CATSIRGDGNTIYF.

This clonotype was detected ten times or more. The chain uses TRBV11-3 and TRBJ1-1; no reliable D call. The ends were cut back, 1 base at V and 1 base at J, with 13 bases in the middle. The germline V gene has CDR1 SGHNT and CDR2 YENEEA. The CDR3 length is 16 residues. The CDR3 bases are TGTGCCAGCAGCTTAGGGCTTTGGGGAGAGAACACTGAAGCTTTCTTT. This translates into CASSLGLWGENTEAFF.

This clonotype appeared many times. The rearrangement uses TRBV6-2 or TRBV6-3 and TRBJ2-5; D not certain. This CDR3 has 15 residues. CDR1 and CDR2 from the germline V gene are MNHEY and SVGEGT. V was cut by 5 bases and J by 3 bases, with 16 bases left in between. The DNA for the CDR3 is TGTGCCAGCAGTGACTTCTCCAGCGCCGAAGAGACCCAGTACTTC. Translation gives CASSDFSSAEETQYF.

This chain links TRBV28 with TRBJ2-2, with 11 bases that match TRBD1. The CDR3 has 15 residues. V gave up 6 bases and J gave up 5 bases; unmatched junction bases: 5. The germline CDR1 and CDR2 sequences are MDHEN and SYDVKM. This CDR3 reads CASRWTGGRTGELFF. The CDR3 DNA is TGTGCCAGCAGGTGGACAGGGGGCCGGACCGGGGAGCTGTTTTTT.

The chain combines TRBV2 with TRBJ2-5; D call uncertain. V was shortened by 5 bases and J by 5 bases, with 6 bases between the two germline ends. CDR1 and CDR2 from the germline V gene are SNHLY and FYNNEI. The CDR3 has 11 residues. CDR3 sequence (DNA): TGTGCCAGCAGTATAATTGAGACCCAGTACTTC. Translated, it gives CASSIIETQYF.

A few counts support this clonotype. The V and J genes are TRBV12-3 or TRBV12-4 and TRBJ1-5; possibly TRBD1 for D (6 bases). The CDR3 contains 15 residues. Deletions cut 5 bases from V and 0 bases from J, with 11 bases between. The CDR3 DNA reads TGTGCCAGCAGTCCGGACAGATATAGCAATCAGCCCCAGCATTTT. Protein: CASSPDRYSNQPQHF.

Written as DNA, the CDR3 is TGCAGTGCTAGAGGCCCGGTAGGACTCCTCGAAGAGACCCAGTACTTC. It translates to CSARGPVGLLEETQYF. The gene calls are TRBV20-1 and TRBJ2-5; a weak D match, TRBD2 (5 bases). The germline V gene encodes CDR1 DFQATT and CDR2 SNEGSKA (reference sequence). The CDR3 consists of 16 residues. The V end was cut by 1 base, the J end by 3 bases, with 18 bases between.

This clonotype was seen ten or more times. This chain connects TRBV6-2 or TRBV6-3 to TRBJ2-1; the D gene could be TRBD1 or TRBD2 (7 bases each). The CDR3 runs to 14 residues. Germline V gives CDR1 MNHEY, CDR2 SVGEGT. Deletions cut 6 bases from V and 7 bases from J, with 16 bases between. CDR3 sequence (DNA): TGTGCCAGCAGGGCTAGTCAGGGGGGGAATGAGCAGTTCTTC. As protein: CASRASQGGNEQFF.